One and the same sample provided the 7 T cell receptor beta chains below, sequenced in a study of T cell responses to AZD1222 COVID-19 vaccine. Clones were sequenced by immunoSEQ multiplex PCR, and TCRdb holds only the in-frame ones, with some missing. The sample holds around 140,000 clones, roughly 90% seen once. The specimen comprised peripheral blood, sampled on day 0 of AZD1222 vaccination. These receptor sequences come from an adult in good health.

This clone was detected once. The rearrangement uses TRBV10-2 and TRBJ2-1; 8 nucleotides line up with TRBD1. There are 17 residues in the CDR3. V lost 5 bases and J lost 2; bases outside the gene matches: 11. Per germline, CDR1 WSHSY and CDR2 SAAADI. Here the CDR3 reads CASSNGQGAGTYNEQFF. The CDR3 DNA sequence: TGCGCCAGCAGTAACGGCCAGGGGGCTGGGACCTACAATGAGCAGTTCTTC.

About this clone itself: At the DNA level, this CDR3 is encoded by other sequences in the same sample as well. The rearrangement uses TRBV19 and TRBJ1-1; D remains unclear. The V and J ends lost 1 base and 2 bases respectively, with 5 bases between them. In germline, CDR1 is LNHDA, CDR2 SQIVND (reference sequence). This CDR3 has 13 residues. CDR3 in amino acids: CASSIVRNTEAFF. CDR3 nucleotides: TGTGCCAGTAGTATAGTGAGAAACACTGAAGCTTTCTTT. Full variable domain (remainder filled in from reference TRBV19 and TRBJ1-1): DGGITQSPKYLFRKEGQNVTLSCEQNLNHDAMYWYRQDPGQGLRLIYYSQIVNDFQKGDIAEGYSVSREKKESFPLTVTSAQKNPTAFYLCASSIVRNTEAFFGQGTRLTVV.

This clone was counted a single time. The chain couples TRBV6-1 to TRBJ2-3, with TRBD1 as a possible D gene (5 bases). CDR3 length: 16 amino acids. Germline CDR1 and CDR2: MNHNS and SASEGT. Trimming shortened V by 0 bases and J by 4 bases, and 14 bases separated the two germline ends. CDR3 bases: TGTGCCAGCAGTGAAGCAGTAGGGGCGTATCCAGATACGCAGTATTTT. It codes for CASSEAVGAYPDTQYF.

The V gene is TRBV3-1 (or the pseudogene TRBV3-2), the J gene TRBJ2-1; no reliable D call. Trimming removed 4 bases from V and 2 bases from J, with 12 bases in between. The CDR3 is made up of 15 amino acids. Per the germline V gene, CDR1 is LGHDT and CDR2 is YNNKEL (reference sequence). This CDR3 reads CASSRPIGTYNEQFF. CDR3 nucleotide sequence: TGTGCCAGCAGCCGGCCGATAGGTACCTACAATGAGCAGTTCTTC.

The V and J genes are TRBV12-5 and TRBJ1-1; D is unclear. Trimming pared 4 bases from V and 0 bases from J, leaving 6 bases between. The CDR3 is made up of 13 amino acids. Germline V lookup: CDR1 LGHNT, CDR2 FRNRAP. The CDR3 region is CASGSGMNTEAFF. CDR3 nucleotides: TGTGCTAGTGGTTCGGGGATGAACACTGAAGCTTTCTTT.

The table lists this clone with a few counts. The gene calls are TRBV12-3 or TRBV12-4 and TRBJ1-2; D call uncertain. This CDR3 is 13 amino acids long. V was pared by 6 bases and J by 2 bases, with 10 bases between. CDR3 DNA sequence: TGTGCCAGCAGACCTCGGCGGAACTATGGCTACACCTTC. Amino acids: CASRPRRNYGYTF.

This clone was observed a single time. The gene calls are TRBV19 and TRBJ1-5; 7 bases are a match to TRBD1. In germline, CDR1 is LNHDA, CDR2 SQIVND (reference sequence). CDR3 length: 14 amino acids. J lost 4 bases, V lost 11 bases, and 11 bases had no gene match. This chain's CDR3 is CASDVGGGNQPQHF. The CDR3 nucleotides read TGTGCCTCTGATGTAGGGGGCGGAAATCAGCCCCAGCATTTT. The full variable domain, its missing parts supplied by reference TRBV19 and TRBJ1-5, is DGGITQSPKYLFRKEGQNVTLSCEQNLNHDAMYWYRQDPGQGLRLIYYSQIVNDFQKGDIAEGYSVSREKKESFPLTVTSAQKNPTAFYLCASDVGGGNQPQHFGDGTRLSIL.